Below, 20 T cell receptor beta chains from the same sample are listed, as sequenced in a study of radiation and T cells in renal cell carcinoma. Produced via immunoSEQ multiplex PCR; TCRdb's table is partial and in-frame only. This sample has approximately 80,000 clones; 80% to 90% occur once, and the top ten carry 4.5% to 7%. Described time point: blood 4 weeks post-SBRT, at nephrectomy. Described treatment: 15 Gy SBRT to primary tumor, nephrectomy 4 weeks later. Sequenced material: blood, taken from a patient whose treatment included radiotherapy and nephrectomy. The origin of the receptors is a woman in her sixties or seventies with renal cell carcinoma.

The gene calls are TRBV29-1 and TRBJ2-1; possibly TRBD2 for D (7 bases). The CDR3 has 13 amino acids. Per the germline V gene, CDR1 is SQVTM and CDR2 is ANQGSEA. The V gene lost 3 bases and the J gene lost 2 bases, with 8 bases spanning the gap. The CDR3 DNA follows: TGCAGCGTTGAGGGGGGGCCCTACAATGAGCAGTTCTTC. Translated, it gives CSVEGGPYNEQFF.

The chain carries TRBV7-8 and TRBJ2-7, with a possible D match to TRBD1 (5 bases). With 1 base removed from V and 2 bases from J, the gap between germline ends came to 9 bases. The length of the CDR3 is 14 residues. Germline CDR1 is SGHVS and CDR2 is FQNEAQ. In nucleotides, the CDR3 is TGTGCCAGCAGCTTAGAGGCAGGGCCCTACGAGCAGTACTTC. As protein: CASSLEAGPYEQYF.

The chain recombines TRBV19 with TRBJ1-2; unclear D gene. The CDR3 runs to 14 residues. Germline CDR1 LNHDA, CDR2 SQIVND (reference sequence). V was cut by 3 bases and J by 4 bases, with 12 bases left in between. This CDR3 reads CASSMDAGAYGYTF. DNA for the CDR3: TGTGCCAGTAGTATGGATGCAGGCGCCTATGGCTACACCTTC.

The chain joins TRBV5-1 to TRBJ2-2; D is uncertain. V was clipped by 4 bases and J by 0 bases, with 10 bases between them. The germline gives CDR1 SGHRS, CDR2 YFSETQ. This CDR3 contains 15 residues. CDR3 sequence (DNA): TGCGCCAGCAGCCCTACAGCGCCGAACACCGGGGAGCTGTTTTTT. This translates into CASSPTAPNTGELFF.

V and J are TRBV11-2 and TRBJ1-2; D is undetermined. The CDR3 loop spans 14 amino acids. Germline V gives CDR1 SGHAT, CDR2 FQNNGV. V dropped 0 bases and J dropped 7 bases, with 12 bases sitting between them. CDR3 DNA sequence: TGTGCCAGCAGCTTAGATCTTCGGGCGGGTGGCTACACCTTC. It is translated as CASSLDLRAGGYTF.

This rearrangement joins TRBV9 to TRBJ2-1; TRBD2 agrees at 7 bases. With V trimmed by 0 bases and J by 4 bases, 4 bases remained unmatched. The CDR3 spans 15 residues. Germline lookup yields CDR1 SGDLS and CDR2 YYNGEE. The DNA of the CDR3 is TGTGCCAGCAGCGTAGTGCTAGCGGCTTACAATGAGCAGTTCTTC. It is translated as CASSVVLAAYNEQFF.

The CDR3 DNA reads TGTGCCACCAGCACAGTAAACGGGGGCCTAGCCAAAAACATTCAGTACTTC. Residues: CATSTVNGGLAKNIQYF. The gene calls are TRBV15 and TRBJ2-4; TRBD1 or TRBD2 may be the D gene (6 bases each). CDR1 LNHNV and CDR2 YYDKDF come from the germline V gene (reference sequence). There are 17 residues in the CDR3. V was cut by 4 bases and J by 0 bases, with 16 bases left in between.

V usage is TRBV9 and J usage is TRBJ1-5; D is unclear. Looked up from germline, CDR1 is SGDLS and CDR2 is YYNGEE. V was clipped by 0 bases and J by 7 bases, with 8 bases between them. CDR3 length: 13 amino acids. In DNA, the CDR3 is TGTGCCAGCAGCGTAGCTCCCCTCCAGCCCCAGCATTTT. As protein: CASSVAPLQPQHF. The variable domain in full, with the rest retrieved from reference TRBV9 and TRBJ1-5, is DSGVTQTPKHLITATGQRVTLRCSPRSGDLSVYWYQQSLDQGLQFLIQYYNGEERAKGNILERFSAQQFPDLHSELNLSSLELGDSALYFCASSVAPLQPQHFGDGTRLSIL.

This clone is a singleton in its sample. The J gene is TRBJ1-2, the V gene TRBV2, with TRBD1 matching 12 bases. Germline CDR1 and CDR2: SNHLY and FYNNEI. The CDR3 covers 16 residues. The V and J ends lost 6 bases and 8 bases, in that order; junction bases with no gene match: 13. The DNA for the CDR3 is TGTGCCAGCAGCACCGGGACAGGGGGCATCGGGGCGGGCTACACCTTC. This translates into CASSTGTGGIGAGYTF.

This clone was picked up one time. The chain uses TRBV4-2 and TRBJ1-2, with D uncertain. Germline CDR1 reads LGHNA; CDR2 reads YNFKEQ. This CDR3 spans 16 amino acids. V was clipped by 0 bases and J by 8 bases, with 19 bases between them. This chain's CDR3 is CASSQDLVQSGEGYTF. The CDR3 DNA sequence: TGTGCCAGCAGCCAAGACCTAGTACAGTCCGGGGAGGGCTACACCTTC.

V is TRBV5-1 and J is TRBJ2-1; maybe TRBD2 (7 bases). The CDR3 spans 15 residues. V lost 0 bases and J lost 2, with 9 bases in between. Germline CDR1 reads SGHRS; CDR2 reads YFSETQ. CDR3 amino acids: CASSLEGGTYNEQFF. DNA for the CDR3: TGCGCCAGCAGCTTGGAGGGGGGGACCTACAATGAGCAGTTCTTC.

This clone showed up just once. The chain couples TRBV7-9 to TRBJ2-5; D gene uncertain. The CDR3 spans 14 residues. Trimming took 0 bases from V and 1 from J, leaving 6 bases between them. CDR1 and CDR2 from the germline V gene are SEHNR and FQNEAQ (reference sequence). The CDR3 nucleotides are TGTGCCAGCAGCTTAGCCCGGGTCCAAGAGACCCAGTACTTC. Translating gives CASSLARVQETQYF. The full variable domain, in which reference TRBV7-9 and TRBJ2-5 provide the parts outside the CDR3, is DTGVSQNPRHKITKRGQNVTFRCDPISEHNRLYWYRQTLGQGPEFLTYFQNEAQLEKSRLLSDRFSAERPKGSFSTLEIQRTEQGDSAMYLCASSLARVQETQYFGPGTRLLVL.

The chain links TRBV19 to TRBJ1-4; 7 bases align to TRBD1. The germline V gene encodes CDR1 LNHDA and CDR2 SQIVND (reference sequence). This CDR3 has 16 amino acids. Trimming took 5 bases from V and 0 from J; bases not matched to a gene: 6. The CDR3 DNA follows: TGTGCCAGTAGTCCGGGACAGCATTCAACTAATGAAAAACTGTTTTTT. As protein: CASSPGQHSTNEKLFF.

The chain couples TRBV6-6 to TRBJ1-1; possibly TRBD1 for D (6 bases). V was trimmed by 5 bases and J by 2 bases, leaving 12 bases between them. The germline V gene has CDR1 MNHNY and CDR2 SVGAGI (reference sequence). The CDR3 has 14 amino acids. The CDR3 region is CASSGRGLNTEAFF. CDR3 DNA: TGTGCCAGCAGTGGCAGGGGCCTCAACACTGAAGCTTTCTTT.

The chain employs TRBV15 and TRBJ1-5; D is unresolved. Deletions cut 6 bases from V and 4 bases from J, with 10 bases between. This CDR3 is 13 amino acids long. The germline V gene has CDR1 LNHNV and CDR2 YYDKDF (reference sequence). In nucleotides, the CDR3 is TGTGCCACCAGTCGACACCTTAATCAGCCCCAGCATTTT. Residues: CATSRHLNQPQHF.

The chain has TRBV6-5 and TRBJ2-3; 11 bases are shared with TRBD2. This CDR3 has 13 amino acids. The germline V gene has CDR1 MNHEY and CDR2 SVGAGI. V was pared by 8 bases and J by 4 bases, with 2 bases of the junction left unmatched. The CDR3 region has the DNA TGTGCCAGCTTTAGCGGGGGGGCAGATACGCAGTATTTT. Amino acid sequence: CASFSGGADTQYF.

The CDR3 coding sequence is TGCGCCAGCAGCTTTGGGGATTTAAATTCACCCCTCCACTTT. This sequence encodes CASSFGDLNSPLHF. The chain joins TRBV5-1 to TRBJ1-6; D gene uncertain. The germline V gene encodes CDR1 SGHRS and CDR2 YFSETQ. The CDR3 consists of 14 residues. V shed 2 bases and J shed 7 bases, with 10 bases lying between them.

V and J are TRBV5-1 and TRBJ1-1; a possible D gene is TRBD1 (5 bases). Germline V CDR1 and CDR2: SGHRS, YFSETQ. The CDR3 runs to 15 residues. The V end lost 1 base, the J end lost 4 bases, and 14 bases lay between the germline ends. The chain's CDR3 is CASSLLGTQPTEAFF. The CDR3 coding sequence is TGCGCCAGCAGCTTGCTGGGGACTCAACCCACTGAAGCTTTCTTT. The full variable domain, with the rest looked up from reference TRBV5-1 and TRBJ1-1, is KAGVTQTPRYLIKTRGQQVTLSCSPISGHRSVSWYQQTPGQGLQFLFEYFSETQRNKGNFPGRFSGRQFSNSRSEMNVSTLELGDSALYLCASSLLGTQPTEAFFGQGTRLTVV.

This chain links TRBV9 with TRBJ1-2; D is uncertain. The CDR3 covers 12 residues. The V gene lost 3 bases and the J gene lost 5 bases, with 8 bases spanning the gap. CDR1 is SGDLS, CDR2 YYNGEE, per germline. The CDR3 spells CASSAQGYGYTF. The DNA of the CDR3 is TGTGCCAGCAGCGCCCAAGGGTATGGCTACACCTTC.

This chain uses TRBV7-9 with TRBJ1-5; the D is unclear. This CDR3 has 13 amino acids. Looked up from germline, CDR1 is SEHNR and CDR2 is FQNEAQ (reference sequence). Trimming pared 5 bases from V and 5 bases from J, leaving 10 bases between. The CDR3 sequence is CASSHVGDQPQHF. In nucleotides, the CDR3 is TGTGCCAGCAGCCACGTCGGGGATCAGCCCCAGCATTTT. The variable domain in full, with the rest retrieved from reference TRBV7-9 and TRBJ1-5, is DTGVSQNPRHKITKRGQNVTFRCDPISEHNRLYWYRQTLGQGPEFLTYFQNEAQLEKSRLLSDRFSAERPKGSFSTLEIQRTEQGDSAMYLCASSHVGDQPQHFGDGTRLSIL.